The 20 T cell receptor beta chains presented below share a single source sample, sequenced in a study of early T cells in non-severe SARS-CoV-2 infection. TCRdb re-called the 5' RACE reads with MiXCR, one entry per CDR3 protein. The sample contains more than 95,000 distinct CDR3 sequences, 15% of which appear only once. The specimen was whole blood. All receptors come from an adult who was a healthcare worker with PCR-confirmed SARS-CoV-2 infection or an uninfected control (not recorded which).

This clonotype was detected many times. The chain couples TRBV7-8 to TRBJ1-1; D is unresolved. The length of the CDR3 is 14 residues. V was shortened by 8 bases and J by 1 base, with 14 bases between the two germline ends. Germline lookup yields CDR1 SGHVS and CDR2 FQNEAQ. The CDR3 here is CASAPRRENTEAFF. CDR3 nucleotide sequence: TGTGCCAGCGCTCCCAGAAGGGAGAACACTGAAGCTTTCTTT.

This chain uses TRBV20-1 with TRBJ1-1; 7 positions agree with TRBD1. V dropped 3 bases and J dropped 5; count of bases not matched to a gene: 15. The CDR3 extends over 16 amino acids. Germline lookup yields CDR1 DFQATT and CDR2 SNEGSKA (reference sequence). The CDR3 here is CSASREATGKRTEAFF. Written as DNA, the CDR3 is TGCAGTGCTAGTAGAGAGGCGACAGGGAAGAGGACTGAAGCTTTCTTT.

The chain carries TRBV9 and TRBJ2-3; maybe TRBD1 (6 bases). This CDR3 contains 15 residues. Trimming cost V 2 bases and J 11 bases, with 21 bases left between them. Germline values: CDR1 SGDLS, CDR2 YYNGEE. The CDR3 is CASSVSARQQGGQYF. As DNA, the CDR3 is TGTGCCAGCAGCGTCTCTGCACGCCAACAGGGTGGGCAGTATTTT. The variable domain in full, completed from reference TRBV9 and TRBJ2-3, reads DSGVTQTPKHLITATGQRVTLRCSPRSGDLSVYWYQQSLDQGLQFLIQYYNGEERAKGNILERFSAQQFPDLHSELNLSSLELGDSALYFCASSVSARQQGGQYFGPGTRLTVL.

A few counts support this clonotype. The chain has TRBV4-1 and TRBJ2-3, with 8 nucleotides matching TRBD2. The CDR3 extends over 18 amino acids. V gave up 1 base and J gave up 1 base; unmatched junction bases: 10. Germline V lookup: CDR1 MGHRA, CDR2 YSYEKL. The CDR3 region has the DNA TGCGCCAGCAGCCAAGTAATGCCGCGGGGGGCCCGCACAGATACGCAGTATTTT. Translated, it gives CASSQVMPRGARTDTQYF.

The V and J genes are TRBV6-1 and TRBJ1-5; D not certain. CDR3 length equals 15 residues. Trimming cost V 6 bases and J 2 bases, with 14 bases left between them. Germline V gives CDR1 MNHNS, CDR2 SASEGT. CDR3 loop: CASSLEWGGNQPQHF. CDR3 DNA sequence: TGTGCCAGCAGCCTGGAGTGGGGTGGCAATCAGCCCCAGCATTTT.

This chain uses TRBV5-5 with TRBJ2-2; D gene ambiguous. This CDR3 contains 17 residues. V lost 3 bases and J 0 bases, leaving 15 bases between the germline ends. Germline-derived CDR1 and CDR2 are SGHKS and YYEKEE (reference sequence). The CDR3 nucleotides are TGTGCCAGCAGCTGGAAGGGATCGCCTTCGAACACCGGGGAGCTGTTTTTT. It translates to CASSWKGSPSNTGELFF.

This clonotype was counted between two and nine times. The V and J genes are TRBV4-1 and TRBJ2-5; a weak D match, TRBD1 (5 bases). Germline V CDR1 and CDR2: MGHRA, YSYEKL. The CDR3 covers 15 residues. V was cut by 0 bases and J by 0 bases, with 8 bases left in between. The CDR3 is CASSQDRTNQETQYF. For the CDR3, the DNA is TGCGCCAGCAGCCAAGACAGGACAAACCAAGAGACCCAGTACTTC.

The V call is TRBV7-7, the J call TRBJ2-1; maybe TRBD1 (5 bases). The V end lost 3 bases, the J end lost 9 bases, and 12 bases lay between the germline ends. The CDR3 sequence is 13 residues long. The V gene's germline CDR1 is SSHAT and CDR2 FNYEAQ (reference sequence). The CDR3 DNA sequence: TGTGCCAGCAGCTTGGGGCAGGGCGGTGAGCAGTTCTTC. Translation gives CASSLGQGGEQFF.

This clonotype has just a few counts. The chain carries TRBV12-3 or TRBV12-4 and TRBJ1-4, with D unclear. V shed 5 bases and J shed 0 bases, with 10 bases lying between them. This CDR3 has 15 amino acids. The CDR3 DNA reads TGTGCCAGCAGTCTCTACACCGCAACTAATGAAAAACTGTTTTTT. This encodes CASSLYTATNEKLFF.

V usage is TRBV20-1 and J usage is TRBJ2-5, with 12 positions matching TRBD2. The V segment lost 6 bases and the J segment 5 bases; nucleotides outside the gene matches: 16. Germline-derived CDR1 and CDR2 are DFQATT and SNEGSKA (reference sequence). This CDR3 comprises 17 residues. CDR3: CSASPEPASGGAETQYF. The CDR3 nucleotides read TGCAGTGCGTCACCCGAACCGGCTAGCGGGGGGGCGGAGACCCAGTACTTC.

This clonotype was seen only a few times. The V and J genes are TRBV5-1 and TRBJ2-1, with a tentative D call TRBD2 (5 bases). The CDR3 has 15 residues. Germline V gives CDR1 SGHRS, CDR2 YFSETQ. Trimming shortened V by 5 bases and J by 0 bases, and 12 bases separated the two germline ends. CDR3 amino acids: CASRMLASSYNEQFF. In DNA, the CDR3 is TGCGCCAGCAGGATGTTAGCGAGCTCCTACAATGAGCAGTTCTTC.

J is TRBJ2-1 and V is TRBV6-6, with 8 bases that match TRBD2. CDR1 and CDR2 from the germline V gene are MNHNY and SVGAGI (reference sequence). The trim removed 8 bases at V and 7 bases at J, leaving 7 bases unmatched. The CDR3 runs 13 residues. In DNA form, the CDR3 reads TGTGCCAGCGGAACGGGGGGGCCAAATGAGCAGTTCTTC. Translated, it gives CASGTGGPNEQFF.

This clonotype turned up a few times. This chain joins TRBV10-3 and TRBJ2-5; 11 nucleotides match TRBD2. With 3 bases clipped from V and 2 bases from J, the junction kept 5 bases outside the gene matches. Germline values: CDR1 ENHRY, CDR2 SYGVKD. The CDR3 extends over 16 amino acids. CDR3 amino acids: CAISEGTSGGQETQYF. CDR3 sequence (DNA): TGTGCCATCAGTGAAGGGACTAGCGGAGGTCAAGAGACCCAGTACTTC.

This clonotype appeared a few times. The CDR3 protein is CASSLEATGAYSPLHF. DNA of the CDR3: TGTGCCAGCAGCTTAGAGGCGACAGGGGCTTACTCACCCCTCCACTTT. V gene TRBV7-8 combines with J gene TRBJ1-6, with 8 bases identical to TRBD1. The trim removed 1 base at V and 10 bases at J, leaving 9 bases unmatched. CDR3 length: 16 amino acids. From germline, CDR1 is SGHVS and CDR2 FQNEAQ. Combining the CDR3 with reference TRBV7-8 and TRBJ1-6 gives the whole variable domain GAGVSQSPRYKVAKRGQDVALRCDPISGHVSLFWYQQALGQGPEFLTYFQNEAQLDKSGLPSDRFFAERPEGSVSTLKIQRTQQEDSAVYLCASSLEATGAYSPLHFGNGTRLTVT.

This chain joins TRBV29-1 and TRBJ2-2; perhaps TRBD1 as D (6 bases). There are 13 residues in the CDR3. V dropped 8 bases and J dropped 4 bases, with 14 bases sitting between them. Per germline, CDR1 SQVTM and CDR2 ANQGSEA. CDR3 loop: CSTTGSATGELFF. CDR3 DNA sequence: TGCAGCACTACAGGGTCGGCCACCGGGGAGCTGTTTTTT.

Ten or more counts support this clonotype. The rearrangement links TRBV7-9 to TRBJ2-3; 12 bases fit TRBD2. V shed 5 bases, J shed 2 bases, and the junction held 5 bases outside the gene matches. Germline CDR1 is SEHNR and CDR2 is FQNEAQ (reference sequence). There are 16 residues in the CDR3. The CDR3 DNA is TGTGCCAGCAGCGAAGGACTAGCGGGACCCACAGATACGCAGTATTTT. Translated, it gives CASSEGLAGPTDTQYF.

The gene calls are TRBV7-9 and TRBJ1-4; D remains unclear. Germline-derived CDR1 and CDR2 are SEHNR and FQNEAQ (reference sequence). This CDR3 comprises 14 residues. The V gene lost 5 bases and the J gene lost 5 bases, with 12 bases spanning the gap. CDR3 sequence: CASSVSVPNEKLFF. CDR3 coding DNA: TGTGCCAGCAGCGTAAGCGTCCCGAATGAAAAACTGTTTTTT.

This clonotype has just a few counts. The chain employs TRBV18 and TRBJ1-1; 7 positions agree with TRBD1. The germline CDR1 and CDR2 sequences are KGHSH and LQKENI. CDR3 length: 13 amino acids. V shed 5 bases, J shed 11 bases, and the junction held 11 bases outside the gene matches. CDR3 amino acids: CASSLSGTAEAFF. The CDR3 region has the DNA TGTGCCAGCTCATTGAGCGGGACAGCGGAGGCTTTCTTT.

The CDR3 here is CASSQANRDSPLHF. CDR3 DNA: TGTGCCAGCAGCCAAGCAAATAGGGATTCACCCCTCCACTTT. The chain carries TRBV3-1 and TRBJ1-6; D is undetermined. The CDR3 totals 14 residues. V lost 1 base and J 8 bases, leaving 9 bases between the germline ends. Germline assignment: CDR1 LGHDT and CDR2 YNNKEL (reference sequence). Filled out from reference TRBV3-1 and TRBJ1-6, the complete variable domain reads DTAVSQTPKYLVTQMGNDKSIKCEQNLGHDTMYWYKQDSKKFLKIMFSYNNKELIINETVPNRFSPKSPDKAHLNLHINSLELGDSAVYFCASSQANRDSPLHFGNGTRLTVT.

The V call is TRBV29-1, the J call TRBJ1-5; D unclear. The CDR3 totals 14 residues. The germline V and J ends were trimmed by 7 bases and 4 bases, with 17 bases remaining between them. The V gene's germline CDR1 is SQVTM and CDR2 ANQGSEA. CDR3 bases: TGCAGCGCCTCCGACGGACCGCGGAATCAGCCCCAGCATTTT. Its protein is CSASDGPRNQPQHF. Supplemented by reference TRBV29-1 and TRBJ1-5, the full variable domain reads SAVISQKPSRDICQRGTSLTIQCQVDSQVTMMFWYRQQPGQSLTLIATANQGSEATYESGFVIDKFPISRPNLTFSTLTVSNMSPEDSSIYLCSASDGPRNQPQHFGDGTRLSIL.